This TCR beta chain derives from a study of T cells in Graves' hyperthyroidism and ophthalmopathy. Points from the study as a whole: Stable hyperthyroidism was separated from ophthalmopathy by a model based on 13 V-J features.

This clonotype was counted at least ten times. What it binds is unknown. Trimming removed 6 bases from V and 1 base from J, with 15 bases in between. The germline CDR1 and CDR2 sequences are DFQATT and SNEGSKA (reference sequence). The CDR3 consists of 14 residues. Regions amplified from RNA transcripts were the TCR beta CDR3 regions. Primed by the HTBI set, a first-round RT-PCR was run on the TCR CDR3. From the multiplex PCR reads, TCRdb called clonotypes with MiXCR, one entry per CDR3 protein. The sample gives 650,000 to 850,000 distinct CDR3 sequences, around a sixth of which show up once; roughly 17% is in the top ten. Diagnosis relied on clinical symptoms, serum thyroxine and TRAb, thyroid ultrasound and orbital computed tomography.

The specimen was blood. The gene calls are TRBV20-1 and TRBJ2-5; D is unclear. This receptor was identified in a woman in her forties or fifties with Graves' hyperthyroidism that later progressed to Graves' ophthalmopathy. For the CDR3, the DNA is TGCAGTGCAAAAACCGCTACCATCCAAGAGACCCAGTACTTC. Translated, it gives CSAKTATIQETQYF.